This T cell receptor (beta chain) came from a study of blood T cells in healthy people across ages (dated by TCRdb to about 2015). With respect to the entire study: In model experiments, template switching captured about one uniquely barcoded TCR beta cDNA molecule for every two T cells. To track age-related changes in TCR beta repertoire diversity, the study relied on deep sequencing normalized with unique cDNA molecular identifiers. Donors were grouped into four age groups: young (average roughly 15 years), middle-aged (over 35), aged (around 66) and long-lived (about 90). Two additional independent replicas of 1 million unique cDNA reads from the same blood draw were analyzed for two donors (one aged 18 to 29 and one aged 80 or older). To avoid experimental bias, donors of different ages were randomly spread across the sequencing lanes. Broader findings and caveats from the paper: The long-lived group showed more naive CD4+ T cells, fewer expanded clones and increased TCR diversity than the aged group, suggesting age selection. As age increased, observed TCR beta diversity per million T cells dropped in a roughly linear way, and a significant reduction was already evident by age 40. Because the CMV infection status of the donors was unknown, age-related changes in expanded clonotypes may potentially have been confounded. Because profiling used bulk unsorted PBMCs, naive and antigen-experienced compartments could not be compared conclusively. The percentage of naive T cells measured by flow cytometry correlated strongly with observed TCR beta diversity. Estimates of total diversity from one million sequenced T cells were regarded as lower bounds and underestimates.

Libraries were constructed by 5' RACE. The instrument given in TCRdb is Illumina HiSeq 2500. A second PCR of about 6 to 12 cycles was performed with a sample-barcoded 5' primer and a J-beta primer mix. A unique molecular identifier was introduced onto each TCR beta cDNA molecule by a template-switch 5' adaptor carrying 12 random nucleotides. Each sample yielded at least 2.5 million CDR3-containing paired-end reads. The Mint cDNA synthesis kit, primed by a TRBC-specific oligonucleotide, was used to synthesize first-strand cDNA from all RNA. Following uracil-DNA glycosylase treatment, a first 18-cycle PCR with universal primers M1SS and BC2_uni_R was performed on all cDNA. The study's own analysis went as follows. For normalization, 1 million high-quality reads, each with a distinct molecular identifier, were randomly selected from each sample. Reads with shared molecular identifiers were discarded instead of being binned into consensus sequences. MiTCR, with a Q25 quality threshold and the strictest error-elimination algorithm, was used for CDR3 identification, clonotype clustering and error correction. A nonparametric unseen species model using Euler transformation provided a lower-bound estimate of total TCR beta diversity. TCRdb applied fastp at Q25 and MiXCR to the public reads, then kept only in-frame beta chains. Every distinct CDR3 protein forms one entry, paired with its most common genes and DNA. These V and J calls originate from TCRdb's pipeline instead of the authors' own analysis. Recorded for this sample are some 900,000 distinct CDR3 sequences; 45% to 50% of them occurred a single time. The ten largest clones capture 13% of the sample.

The CDR3 covers 15 residues, taking in both the cysteine and the phenylalanine. Here the CDR3 DNA is all that survives: 45 bases in frame from base 1. Taken from the germline V gene, the CDR1 and CDR2 loops are SGHVS and FQNEAQ. A word on this clonotype: What this receptor recognizes is not known. One end of the junction fails to match germline, which may point to a read error.

The donors were some 39 Caucasian individuals from Russia, aged about 6 to 95 years, who were systemically healthy. Each donor gave around 9.9 milliliters of peripheral blood, collected into EDTA-treated Vacutainer tubes. Ficoll-Paque density-gradient centrifugation was used to isolate PBMCs, with at least 6.5 million per sample. Trizol reagent was used to extract total RNA from PBMCs, with at least 6 micrograms per sample. For every donor, flow cytometry on a PBMC aliquot measured the percentage of naive CD45RAhigh/CD27high T cells. Material: blood. The V and J genes are TRBV7-8 and TRBJ2-3; TRBD2 could be the D gene, as 5 bases match. The receptor was derived from a young man in good health. The DNA sequence is as follows: TGTGCCAGCAGCGCCCACTCTAGCAACGTGGATACGCAGTCTTTT. This sequence encodes CASSAHSSNVDTQSF.